Listed here is a single TCR beta chain. The assay was immunoSEQ multiplex PCR, and TCRdb's table has in-frame clones only and misses some. The sample contains some 120,000 clones, around 87% of which appear only once. The data were taken from a study of control samples from healthy donors and cancer patients. The TCR sequence derives from a man aged 40-55 years in good health. Sequencing was carried out using blood.

The CDR3 nucleotides read TGCAGCGTTCTGACCCCACCCAACGAGCAGTACTTC. Translated, it gives CSVLTPPNEQYF. V gene TRBV29-1 combines with J gene TRBJ2-7; D is unclear. The CDR3 runs 12 residues. The V and J ends lost 5 bases and 5 bases respectively, with 13 bases between them. Germline V gene sequence: CDR1 SQVTM, CDR2 ANQGSEA.